This T cell receptor beta chain appears in the sequencing data of a study of pediatric ulcerative colitis. Trimming took 10 bases from V and 6 from J; bases not matched to a gene: 12. Germline assignment: CDR1 MGHRA and CDR2 YSYEKL. The CDR3 totals 14 residues. General study points: Total lymphocyte DNA, not sorted subsets, was the template. A couple of rectal CDR3 clonotypes occurred in all ulcerative colitis patients. Clonal expansions reduced rectal repertoire diversity in acute severe colitis.

This was a survey-level run. Profiled with immunoSEQ multiplex PCR; TCRdb holds only in-frame clones, not every one. Altogether under 5,500 clones are present, about 88% being singletons, with the ten largest covering 2% to 2.5%. Note on this clone: Its antigen remains unidentified. Other DNA sequences in this sample translate to the same CDR3.

The receptor comes from a boy between 10 and 17 years old with mild ulcerative colitis. What was sequenced was blood. The gene calls are TRBV4-1 and TRBJ2-1; 7 positions match TRBD2. This CDR3 reads CATGGFGRSNEQFF. In nucleotides, the CDR3 is TGCGCCACGGGGGGATTCGGAAGGAGCAATGAGCAGTTCTTC.